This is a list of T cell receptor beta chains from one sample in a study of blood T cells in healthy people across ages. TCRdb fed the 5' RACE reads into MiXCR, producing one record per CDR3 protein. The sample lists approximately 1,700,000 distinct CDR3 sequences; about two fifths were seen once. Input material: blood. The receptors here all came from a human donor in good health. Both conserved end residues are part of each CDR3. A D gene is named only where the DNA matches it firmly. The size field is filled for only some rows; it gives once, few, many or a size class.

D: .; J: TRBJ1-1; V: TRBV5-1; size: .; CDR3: CASSLTGTKNTEAFF; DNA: TGCGCCAGCAGCCTTACCGGGACAAAGAACACTGAAGCTTTCTTT
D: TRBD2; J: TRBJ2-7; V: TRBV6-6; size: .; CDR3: CASMVGAGGTYEQYF; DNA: TGTGCCAGCATGGTCGGAGCGGGGGGGACCTACGAGCAGTACTTC
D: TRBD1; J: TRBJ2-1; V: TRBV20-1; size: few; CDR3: CSARGFDRGASNEQFF; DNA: TGCAGTGCTAGAGGGTTCGACAGGGGAGCTAGCAATGAGCAGTTCTTC
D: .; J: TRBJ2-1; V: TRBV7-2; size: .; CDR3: CASSLSGTGSYNEQFF; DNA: TGTGCCAGCAGCTTATCGGGTACGGGTTCCTACAATGAGCAGTTCTTC
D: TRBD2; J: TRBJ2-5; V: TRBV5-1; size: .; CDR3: CASSLQIAGGRETQYF; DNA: TGCGCCAGCAGCTTGCAGATAGCGGGGGGGCGAGAGACCCAGTACTTC
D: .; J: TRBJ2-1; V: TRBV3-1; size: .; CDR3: CASSQGRPPPFF; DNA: TGTGCCAGCAGCCAAGGCCGACCACCACCGTTCTTC
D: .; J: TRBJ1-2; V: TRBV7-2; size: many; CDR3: CASSESSGSNYGYTF; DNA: TGTGCCAGCAGCGAATCATCAGGGTCTAACTATGGCTACACCTTC
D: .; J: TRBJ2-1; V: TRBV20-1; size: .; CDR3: CSASEGALVNEQFF; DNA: TGCAGTGCTAGTGAGGGCGCCCTTGTCAATGAGCAGTTCTTC
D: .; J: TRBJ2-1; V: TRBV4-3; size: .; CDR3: CASSRVLGDEQFF; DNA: TGCGCCAGCAGCCGGGTCCTCGGTGATGAGCAGTTCTTC
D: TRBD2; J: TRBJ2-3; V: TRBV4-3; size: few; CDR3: CASSHQVERGTDTQYF; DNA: TGCGCCAGCAGCCACCAGGTGGAGCGGGGGACAGATACGCAGTATTTT
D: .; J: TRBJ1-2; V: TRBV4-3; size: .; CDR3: CASSRREGGRYGYTF; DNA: TGCGCCAGCAGCCGGAGGGAGGGCGGGCGATATGGCTACACCTTC
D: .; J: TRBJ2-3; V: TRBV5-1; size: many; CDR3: CASSHGTSSTDTQYF; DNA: TGCGCCAGCAGCCACGGGACTTCGAGCACAGATACGCAGTATTTT
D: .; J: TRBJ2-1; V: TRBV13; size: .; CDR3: CASSFGTYDNEQFF; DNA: TGTGCCAGCAGCTTTGGGACCTATGACAATGAGCAGTTCTTC
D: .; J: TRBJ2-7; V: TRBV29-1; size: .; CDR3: CSGQEDYEQYF; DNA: TGCAGCGGACAGGAAGACTACGAGCAGTACTTC
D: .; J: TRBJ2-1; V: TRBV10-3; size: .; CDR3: CAISEARQGNEQFF; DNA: TGTGCCATCAGTGAGGCCCGCCAGGGCAATGAGCAGTTCTTC
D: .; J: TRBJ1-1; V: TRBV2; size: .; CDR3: CASSEPSGGQAFF; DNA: TGTGCCAGCAGTGAACCCTCTGGGGGCCAAGCTTTCTTT
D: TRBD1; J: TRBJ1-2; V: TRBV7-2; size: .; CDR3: CASSSDRVDYGYTF; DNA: TGTGCCAGCAGCTCGGACAGGGTAGACTATGGCTACACCTTC
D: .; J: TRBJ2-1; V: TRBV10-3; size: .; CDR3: CAISDWGRGDNEQFF; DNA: TGTGCCATCAGTGATTGGGGCAGGGGGGACAATGAGCAGTTCTTC
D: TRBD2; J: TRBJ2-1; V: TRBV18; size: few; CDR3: CASSPGTSVNEQFF; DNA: TGTGCCAGCTCACCAGGGACTAGCGTCAATGAGCAGTTCTTC
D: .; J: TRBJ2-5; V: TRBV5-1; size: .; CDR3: CASSLLASKQETQYF; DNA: TGCGCCAGCAGCTTGTTGGCCAGCAAGCAAGAGACCCAGTACTTC
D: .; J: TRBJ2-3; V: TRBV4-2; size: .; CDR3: CASSQDRKPQYF; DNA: TGTGCCAGCAGCCAAGATCGTAAGCCGCAGTATTTT
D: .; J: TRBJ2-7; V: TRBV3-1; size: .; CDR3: CASSQGPSRQYF; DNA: TGTGCCAGCAGCCAAGGGCCAAGTCGGCAGTACTTC
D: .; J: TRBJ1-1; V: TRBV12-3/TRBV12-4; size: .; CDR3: CASSLLRAENTEAFF; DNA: TGTGCCAGCAGTTTACTCAGGGCAGAGAACACTGAAGCTTTCTTT
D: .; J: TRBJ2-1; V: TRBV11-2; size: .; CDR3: CASSLGPTDGYNEQFF; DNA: TGTGCCAGCAGCTTAGGTCCGACTGACGGTTACAATGAGCAGTTCTTC
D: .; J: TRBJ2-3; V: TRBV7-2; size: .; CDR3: CASSPVLSGSDTQYF; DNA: TGTGCCAGCAGCCCGGTGCTCTCAGGGTCAGATACGCAGTATTTT
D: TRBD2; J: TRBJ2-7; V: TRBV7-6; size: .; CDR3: CASSSLAGTTPYEQYF; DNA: TGTGCCAGCAGCTCACTAGCGGGGACAACTCCCTACGAGCAGTACTTC
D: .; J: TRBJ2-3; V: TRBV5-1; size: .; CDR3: CASSLAGIGTDTQYF; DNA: TGCGCCAGCAGCTTGGCCGGGATCGGCACAGATACGCAGTATTTT
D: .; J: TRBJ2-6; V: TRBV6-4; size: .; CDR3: CASSVQPDSGGNVLTF; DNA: TGTGCCAGCAGTGTCCAACCGGACTCTGGGGGCAACGTCCTGACTTTC
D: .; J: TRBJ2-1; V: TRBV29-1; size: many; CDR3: CSVAPGTAESYNEQFF; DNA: TGCAGCGTCGCTCCCGGGACGGCGGAGTCCTACAATGAGCAGTTCTTC
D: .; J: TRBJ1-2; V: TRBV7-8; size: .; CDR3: CVSSLVTDYGYTF; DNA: TGTGTCAGCAGCTTAGTGACGGACTATGGCTACACCTTC
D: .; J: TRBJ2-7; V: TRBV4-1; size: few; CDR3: CASSQVPTGFAYEQYF; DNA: TGCGCCAGCAGCCAGGTCCCGACAGGTTTTGCCTACGAGCAGTACTTC
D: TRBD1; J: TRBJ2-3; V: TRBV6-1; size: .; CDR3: CASSENPGQGAGDTQYF; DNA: TGTGCCAGCAGTGAAAATCCGGGACAGGGGGCCGGAGATACGCAGTATTTT
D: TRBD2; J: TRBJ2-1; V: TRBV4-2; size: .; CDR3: CASSFSGGIYNEQFF; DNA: TGTGCCAGCAGCTTCAGCGGGGGAATCTACAATGAGCAGTTCTTC
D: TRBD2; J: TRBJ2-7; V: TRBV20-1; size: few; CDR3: CSARPRLAVISYEQYF; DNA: TGCAGTGCTAGACCCAGACTAGCGGTTATATCCTACGAGCAGTACTTC
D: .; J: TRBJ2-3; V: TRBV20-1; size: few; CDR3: CSARHEYSDTQYF; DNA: TGCAGTGCTAGACATGAGTACTCAGATACGCAGTATTTT
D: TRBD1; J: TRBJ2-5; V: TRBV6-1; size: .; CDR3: CASRLNRQGRETQYF; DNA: TGTGCCAGCCGATTGAATCGACAGGGCAGGGAGACCCAGTACTTC
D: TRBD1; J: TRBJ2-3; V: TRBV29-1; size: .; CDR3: CSAISTGVNTQYF; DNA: TGCAGCGCGATCTCGACAGGGGTAAATACGCAGTATTTT
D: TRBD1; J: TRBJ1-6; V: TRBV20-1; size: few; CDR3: CSASGTGGSPLHF; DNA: TGCAGTGCTAGCGGGACAGGGGGTTCACCCCTCCACTTT
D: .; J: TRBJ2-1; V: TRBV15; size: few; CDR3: CATSRGASSINEQFF; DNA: TGTGCCACCAGCAGGGGGGCTTCATCAATCAATGAGCAGTTCTTC
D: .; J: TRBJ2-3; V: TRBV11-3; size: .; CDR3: CASSYLPGNPTDTQYF; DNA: TGTGCCAGCAGCTACCTCCCGGGAAACCCAACAGATACGCAGTATTTT
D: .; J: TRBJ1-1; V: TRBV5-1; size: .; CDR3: CASSLDGTTEAFF; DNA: TGCGCCAGCAGCTTGGATGGGACCACTGAAGCTTTCTTT
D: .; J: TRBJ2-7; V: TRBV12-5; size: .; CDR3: CASGLGTDYEQYF; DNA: TGTGCTAGTGGTTTGGGGACAGACTACGAGCAGTACTTC